This TCR beta chain emerged from a study of read filtering for tumor transcriptome and immune sequencing. Turning to the study itself: The cohort had approximately 16 men and approximately 14 women aged roughly 47 to 90, mean around 63 years. Eight or nine patients were R-ISS I, some 15 were R-ISS II, roughly 7 were R-ISS III.

On this clonotype: Its antigen remains unidentified.

This library used roughly 0.4 ug RNA and molecular barcoded adaptors spanning alpha/delta and beta/gamma chains. TCRdb re-analysed the reads in MiXCR, keeping a single row per CDR3 protein. The sample lists approximately 40,000 distinct CDR3 sequences, 12% to 15% seen once, with 25% to 30% in the top ten. Study-wide results and caveats: Sorted CD138-negative bone marrow cells were not purified T cells.

Sequencing was carried out using a population of CD138-negative cells sorted from bone marrow. This sequence originates from a donor at least 40 years old with multiple myeloma.

CDR3 sequence: CSAIGTGRLGEQYF. CDR3 bases: TGCAGTGCTATCGGGACAGGGAGGCTGGGAGAGCAGTACTTC. This chain uses TRBV20-1 with TRBJ2-7; the match to TRBD1 covers 9 bases. This CDR3 contains 14 residues. CDR1 and CDR2 from the germline V gene are DFQATT and SNEGSKA (reference sequence). The junction had 11 bases not matched to a gene; V was cut back by 4 bases and J by 7 bases.